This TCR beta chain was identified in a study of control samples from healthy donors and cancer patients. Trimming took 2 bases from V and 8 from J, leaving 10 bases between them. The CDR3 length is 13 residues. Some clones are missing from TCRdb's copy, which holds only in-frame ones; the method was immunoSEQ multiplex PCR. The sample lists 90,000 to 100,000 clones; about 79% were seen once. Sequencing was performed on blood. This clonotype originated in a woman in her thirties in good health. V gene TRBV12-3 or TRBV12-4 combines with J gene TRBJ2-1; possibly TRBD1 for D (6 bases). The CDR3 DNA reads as TGTGCCAGCAGTTTACAGGGGACCGATGAGCAGTTCTTC. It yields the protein CASSLQGTDEQFF.